The present TCR beta chain was sequenced within a study of blood T cell repertoires in COVID-19. The overall study: Nucleic acid was either cDNA or gDNA, and it came from T cells, B-cell-depleted T cells, or PBMCs.

Clones were sequenced by immunoSEQ multiplex PCR, and TCRdb holds only the in-frame ones, with some missing. The sample carries approximately 83,000 clones, roughly 86% recorded once. The sequenced sample consisted of peripheral blood. The TCR originated in a man in his sixties or seventies with acute or convalescent COVID-19.

The DNA for the CDR3 is TGTGCCAGCGGGGCCGGACAGGGGTTTGGGCAGCCCCAGCATTTT. It codes for CASGAGQGFGQPQHF. The chain couples TRBV2 to TRBJ1-5, with TRBD1 matching 9 bases. CDR3 length: 15 residues. V dropped 8 bases and J dropped 7; count of bases not matched to a gene: 12. Per germline, CDR1 SNHLY and CDR2 FYNNEI.